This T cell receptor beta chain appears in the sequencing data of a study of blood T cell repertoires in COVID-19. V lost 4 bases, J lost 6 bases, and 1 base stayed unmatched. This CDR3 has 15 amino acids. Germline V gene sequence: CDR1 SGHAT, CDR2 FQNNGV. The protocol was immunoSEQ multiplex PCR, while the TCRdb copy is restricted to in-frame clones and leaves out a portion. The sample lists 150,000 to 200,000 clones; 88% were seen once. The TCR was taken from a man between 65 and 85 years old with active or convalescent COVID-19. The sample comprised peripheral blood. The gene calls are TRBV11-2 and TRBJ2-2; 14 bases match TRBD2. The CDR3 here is CASSSGLAGAGELFF. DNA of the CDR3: TGTGCCAGCAGCTCGGGACTAGCGGGAGCCGGGGAGCTGTTTTTT.